One sample yielded the 18 T cell receptor beta chains listed below, sequenced in a study of cytomegalovirus exposure and HLA in healthy donors. A multiplex PCR was run with 60 Vbeta primers and 13 Jbeta primers. The repertoire was sequenced with immunoSEQ multiplex PCR; TCRdb's copy has only in-frame clones and lacks some. The repertoire holds fewer than 200,000 clones, with approximately 75% as singletons. The specimen was PBMCs. The receptors derive from a girl aged 10 to 17 in good health and CMV-seronegative.

The gene calls are TRBV7-3 and TRBJ2-2; D may be TRBD1 (5 bases). V shed 5 bases and J shed 6 bases, with 16 bases lying between them. Germline lookup yields CDR1 SGHTA and CDR2 FQGTGA. The CDR3 runs 15 residues. CDR3 coding DNA: TGTGCCAGCAGCCCCCAGGGTGGTGGGGCCGGGGAGCTGTTTTTT. Translation gives CASSPQGGGAGELFF.

This chain's CDR3 is CASSSRTSGGLHEQFF. Here the CDR3 DNA reads TGTGCCAGCAGCTCACGAACTAGCGGGGGCCTCCATGAGCAGTTCTTC. The chain links TRBV7-9 to TRBJ2-1, with 11 nucleotides matching TRBD2. The V gene's germline CDR1 is SEHNR and CDR2 FQNEAQ (reference sequence). Trimming at V came to 4 bases and at J to 8 bases, leaving 10 bases not matched to a gene. The CDR3 is made up of 16 amino acids. The full variable domain, completed using reference TRBV7-9 and TRBJ2-1, is DTGVSQNPRHKITKRGQNVTFRCDPISEHNRLYWYRQTLGQGPEFLTYFQNEAQLEKSRLLSDRFSAERPKGSFSTLEIQRTEQGDSAMYLCASSSRTSGGLHEQFFGPGTRLTVL.

V gene TRBV6-5 combines with J gene TRBJ1-5, with 8 bases matching TRBD1. The V segment lost 5 bases and the J segment 2 bases; nucleotides outside the gene matches: 2. Per germline, CDR1 MNHEY and CDR2 SVGAGI. The CDR3 runs to 14 residues. The CDR3 reads CASSTQGGNQPQHF. The CDR3 DNA reads TGTGCCAGCAGTACACAGGGGGGCAATCAGCCCCAGCATTTT.

The chain recombines TRBV6-5 with TRBJ1-1, with TRBD1 as a possible D gene (6 bases). This CDR3 comprises 15 residues. Trimming took 3 bases from V and 2 from J, leaving 13 bases between them. Germline-derived CDR1 and CDR2 are MNHEY and SVGAGI. The CDR3 loop reads CASSYFPTGNTEAFF. The CDR3, as DNA: TGTGCCAGCAGTTATTTCCCGACAGGCAACACTGAAGCTTTCTTT.

This rearrangement joins TRBV4-1 to TRBJ2-5, with TRBD2 matching 10 bases. CDR1 and CDR2 (germline): MGHRA, YSYEKL. The CDR3 sequence is 18 residues long. The V gene end was trimmed by 0 bases and the J gene end by 2 bases; junction bases not matched to a gene: 9. The CDR3 DNA reads TGCGCCAGCAGCCAAGATAAGGGGCTAGCGGGGGTACAAGAGACCCAGTACTTC. Encoded protein: CASSQDKGLAGVQETQYF.

The chain combines TRBV5-6 with TRBJ2-2; 10 bases align to TRBD2. The junction had 7 bases not matched to a gene; V was cut back by 4 bases and J by 4 bases. The CDR3 covers 16 residues. The germline V gene has CDR1 SGHDT and CDR2 YYEEEE. CDR3 sequence: CASSPPSGGLTGELFF. CDR3 sequence (DNA): TGTGCCAGCAGCCCTCCTAGCGGGGGACTCACCGGGGAGCTGTTTTTT.

The chain recombines TRBV7-2 with TRBJ2-5; D not certain. Between the trimmed V and J ends, which lost 1 base and 2 bases, there was a span of 5 bases. Germline CDR1 is SGHTA and CDR2 is FQGNSA. The CDR3 has 13 residues. The CDR3 region is CASSLVLQETQYF. CDR3 nucleotide sequence: TGTGCCAGCAGCTTAGTACTTCAAGAGACCCAGTACTTC.

The chain uses TRBV11-2 and TRBJ2-1; the match to TRBD2 covers 8 bases. The germline V gene has CDR1 SGHAT and CDR2 FQNNGV. The CDR3 is 16 amino acids. The V gene end was trimmed by 1 base and the J gene end by 6 bases; junction bases not matched to a gene: 8. The CDR3: CASSLAGGGLGNEQFF. In DNA, the CDR3 is TGTGCCAGCAGCTTAGCGGGGGGGGGCCTAGGCAATGAGCAGTTCTTC.

The rearrangement links TRBV5-1 to TRBJ1-2; D is unclear. V gave up 4 bases and J gave up 0 bases, with 13 bases separating them. The CDR3 totals 15 residues. Germline V lookup: CDR1 SGHRS, CDR2 YFSETQ. The CDR3 bases are TGCGCCAGCAGCCAGGAGGACGGAACTAACTATGGCTACACCTTC. Translating it yields CASSQEDGTNYGYTF.

This chain joins TRBV5-6 and TRBJ1-1, with D possibly matching TRBD1 (5 bases). With 4 bases removed from V and 0 bases from J, the gap between germline ends came to 13 bases. The CDR3 sequence is 15 residues long. The V gene's germline CDR1 is SGHDT and CDR2 YYEEEE. In DNA, the CDR3 is TGTGCCAGCAGCCCGGGGGACCGATTGAACACTGAAGCTTTCTTT. It is translated as CASSPGDRLNTEAFF.

V and J are TRBV6-1 and TRBJ2-5; weak D call: TRBD1 (6 bases). CDR3 length equals 15 residues. CDR1 is MNHNS and CDR2 is SASEGT in the germline V gene. V was cut by 7 bases and J by 3 bases, with 18 bases left in between. The CDR3 nucleotides read TGTGCCAGCACTCCGACCCGTCACAGGGAAGAGACCCAGTACTTC. Translated, it gives CASTPTRHREETQYF.

The chain carries TRBV4-1 and TRBJ2-3, with TRBD2 matching over 13 bases. V lost 3 bases, J lost 1 base, and 1 base stayed unmatched. Germline V CDR1 and CDR2: MGHRA, YSYEKL. The CDR3 consists of 16 residues. CDR3 in DNA: TGCGCCAGCAGCCAGACTAGCGGGGGGCGCACAGATACGCAGTATTTT. Its translation: CASSQTSGGRTDTQYF.

The chain uses TRBV25-1 and TRBJ2-3; no reliable D call. V was trimmed by 5 bases and J by 0 bases, leaving 12 bases between them. From germline, CDR1 is MGHDK and CDR2 SYGVNS. This CDR3 is built from 15 residues. The CDR3, as DNA: TGTGCCAGCAGTTCCCCCACACCCAGCACAGATACGCAGTATTTT. This codes for CASSSPTPSTDTQYF. The full variable domain, with the rest looked up from reference TRBV25-1 and TRBJ2-3, is EADIYQTPRYLVIGTGKKITLECSQTMGHDKMYWYQQDPGMELHLIHYSYGVNSTEKGDLSSESTVSRIRTEHFPLTLESARPSHTSQYLCASSSPTPSTDTQYFGPGTRLTVL.

This clone was seen a handful of times. V and J are TRBV10-3 and TRBJ1-2; TRBD1 aligns across 9 bases. The CDR3 extends over 13 amino acids. Trimming at V came to 9 bases and at J to 5 bases, leaving 7 bases not matched to a gene. The V gene's germline CDR1 is ENHRY and CDR2 SYGVKD. The CDR3 reads CAIGQGMGYGYTF. The DNA for the CDR3 is TGTGCCATAGGACAGGGGATGGGGTATGGCTACACCTTC.

This chain connects TRBV10-1 to TRBJ2-2, with D perhaps TRBD1 (6 bases). The CDR3 consists of 13 residues. Germline CDR1 is WNHNN and CDR2 is SYGVQD (reference sequence). V lost 6 bases to trimming and J lost 1 base, with 6 bases between them. CDR3 sequence (DNA): TGCGCCAGCAGGGACAGGAACACCGGGGAGCTGTTTTTT. The encoded protein is CASRDRNTGELFF.

This clone has only a few counts. The chain couples TRBV4-1 to TRBJ2-5; TRBD2 agrees at 15 bases. Germline-derived CDR1 and CDR2 are MGHRA and YSYEKL. The CDR3 covers 19 residues. J gave up 0 bases and V 6 bases, and 11 bases lay outside the gene matches. The CDR3, as DNA: TGCGCCAGCAGGGGGGGACTAGCGGGGGGACGAGGGTACCAAGAGACCCAGTACTTC. It encodes CASRGGLAGGRGYQETQYF.

The DNA for the CDR3 is TGTGCCAGCAGCCTGACAGGGAGTCAGCCCCAGCATTTT. It specifies CASSLTGSQPQHF. The chain recombines TRBV7-3 with TRBJ1-5; 7 bases fit TRBD1. The V segment lost 5 bases and the J segment 6 bases; nucleotides outside the gene matches: 4. CDR1 is SGHTA, CDR2 FQGTGA, per germline. The CDR3 consists of 13 residues.

The J gene is TRBJ1-1, the V gene TRBV27, with D possibly matching TRBD1 (5 bases). V lost 5 bases and J lost 0, with 13 bases in between. This CDR3 has 15 residues. CDR1 is MNHEY, CDR2 SMNVEV, per germline (reference sequence). CDR3 bases: TGTGCCAGCAGTCCCCAGACAGCTATGAACACTGAAGCTTTCTTT. Translating it yields CASSPQTAMNTEAFF.